These 3 T cell receptor beta chains were all obtained from the same sample, sequenced in a study of cytomegalovirus exposure and HLA in healthy donors (dated by TCRdb to the late 2010s). Libraries came from the immunoSEQ multiplex PCR assay. The multiplex PCR relied on a mix of 60 forward primers for TCR Vbeta segments and 13 reverse primers for TCR Jbeta segments. In its TCRdb copy, this immuneACCESS table keeps in-frame sequences only and misses some clones. Where compared with another copy, unresolved V genes explain less than half of these, and the others have no known cause. The sample data list some 70,000 clones, and 60% to 85% of these were observed just once. Of the sample, 5% falls within the top ten clones. The sequencing sample was made of PBMCs. These receptors were obtained from a male donor in good health and CMV-seropositive.

This rearrangement joins TRBV18 to TRBJ1-4; D ambiguous. V lost 2 bases, J lost 6 bases, and 19 bases lay in between. Germline CDR1 and CDR2: KGHSH and LQKENI. CDR3 length: 17 amino acids. This CDR3 reads CASSPSGLPDGDEKLFF. The CDR3 DNA reads as TGTGCCAGCTCACCATCCGGCCTCCCAGACGGGGATGAAAAACTGTTTTTT.

The rearrangement links TRBV27 to TRBJ1-6; 10 nucleotides agree with TRBD1. Looked up from germline, CDR1 is MNHEY and CDR2 is SMNVEV (reference sequence). This CDR3 contains 14 residues. V lost 4 bases to trimming and J lost 7 bases; unmatched junction nucleotides: 1. This CDR3 is CASSSDRGNSPLHF. In DNA form, the CDR3 reads TGTGCCAGCAGTTCGGACAGGGGGAATTCACCCCTCCACTTT.

The gene calls are TRBV7-2 and TRBJ2-7; 8 bases map to TRBD2. The V gene's germline CDR1 is SGHTA and CDR2 FQGNSA. The J segment lost 2 bases and the V segment lost 1 base, leaving 4 bases of the junction unmatched. The CDR3 has 15 residues. The CDR3 sequence: CASSLGAGGPYEQYF. CDR3 DNA sequence: TGTGCCAGCAGCTTAGGGGCGGGGGGCCCCTACGAGCAGTACTTC.